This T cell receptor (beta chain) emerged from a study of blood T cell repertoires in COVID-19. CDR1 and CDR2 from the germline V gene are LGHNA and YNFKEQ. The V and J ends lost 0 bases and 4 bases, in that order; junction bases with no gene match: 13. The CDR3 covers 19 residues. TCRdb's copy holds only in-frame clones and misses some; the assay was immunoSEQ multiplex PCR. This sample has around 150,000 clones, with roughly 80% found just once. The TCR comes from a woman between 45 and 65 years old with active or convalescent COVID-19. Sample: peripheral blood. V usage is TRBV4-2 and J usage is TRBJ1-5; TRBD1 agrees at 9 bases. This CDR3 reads CASSQDPGTGIGVNQPQHF. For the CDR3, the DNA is TGTGCCAGCAGCCAAGACCCCGGGACAGGGATAGGGGTGAATCAGCCCCAGCATTTT.